Listed below are T cell receptor beta chains from one sample, sequenced in a study of cytomegalovirus exposure and HLA in healthy donors. Measured with immunoSEQ multiplex PCR; TCRdb has only the in-frame clones, and not every one. Here the sample spans under 110,000 clones, 75% being singletons. Sequenced sample: PBMCs. Source of these receptors: a man aged 45-65 years in good health and CMV-seronegative. Both conserved end residues are part of each CDR3. The D gene is left open where the match is weak. Size tells how often a clone was seen (once, few, many) or the class of an expanded clone, and some rows leave it out.

CDR3 length: 10; clone size: -; J gene: TRBJ1-1; V gene: TRBV7-3; D gene: -; CDR3 protein: CASSLQEAFF; CDR3 DNA: TGTGCCAGCAGCTTACAAGAAGCTTTCTTT
CDR3 length: 12; clone size: -; J gene: TRBJ1-3; V gene: TRBV7-2; D gene: -; CDR3 protein: CASSPQGNTIYF; CDR3 DNA: TGTGCCAGCAGCCCACAAGGAAACACCATATATTTT
CDR3 length: 17; clone size: -; J gene: TRBJ2-3; V gene: TRBV4-3; D gene: TRBD2; CDR3 protein: CASSEGLAGGFTDTQYF; CDR3 DNA: TGCGCCAGCAGCGAGGGACTAGCGGGGGGCTTCACAGATACGCAGTATTTT
CDR3 length: 11; clone size: -; J gene: TRBJ1-5; V gene: TRBV20-1; D gene: -; CDR3 protein: CSAADGGPQHF; CDR3 DNA: TGCAGTGCTGCGGACGGAGGGCCCCAGCATTTT
CDR3 length: 13; clone size: -; J gene: TRBJ1-1; V gene: TRBV2; D gene: -; CDR3 protein: CATRAGLNTEAFF; CDR3 DNA: TGTGCCACCCGGGCGGGTTTGAACACTGAAGCTTTCTTT
CDR3 length: 13; clone size: -; J gene: TRBJ2-7; V gene: TRBV19; D gene: -; CDR3 protein: CASSISQEGEQYF; CDR3 DNA: TGTGCCAGTAGTATCTCGCAGGAGGGCGAGCAGTACTTC
CDR3 length: 15; clone size: -; J gene: TRBJ2-3; V gene: TRBV27; D gene: TRBD1; CDR3 protein: CASSFTTGDGMPQYF; CDR3 DNA: TGTGCCAGCAGTTTTACGACAGGGGATGGTATGCCGCAGTATTTT
CDR3 length: 13; clone size: -; J gene: TRBJ2-2; V gene: TRBV11-1; D gene: -; CDR3 protein: CASSPGTSGELFF; CDR3 DNA: TGTGCCAGCAGCCCCGGGACTTCCGGGGAGCTGTTTTTT
CDR3 length: 11; clone size: -; J gene: TRBJ2-7; V gene: TRBV20-1; D gene: -; CDR3 protein: CSARAEYEQYF; CDR3 DNA: TGCAGTGCTAGGGCCGAATACGAGCAGTACTTC
CDR3 length: 13; clone size: -; J gene: TRBJ2-7; V gene: TRBV10-3; D gene: -; CDR3 protein: CAISANDSGEQYF; CDR3 DNA: TGTGCCATCAGTGCCAACGACAGTGGCGAGCAGTACTTC
CDR3 length: 15; clone size: once; J gene: TRBJ2-3; V gene: TRBV5-1; D gene: TRBD2; CDR3 protein: CASSTGTSPGDTQYF; CDR3 DNA: TGCGCCAGCAGTACCGGGACTAGTCCTGGAGATACGCAGTATTTT
CDR3 length: 15; clone size: -; J gene: TRBJ1-2; V gene: TRBV10-3; D gene: -; CDR3 protein: CAISAGQIDNYGYTF; CDR3 DNA: TGTGCCATCAGTGCTGGACAGATAGACAACTATGGCTACACCTTC
CDR3 length: 12; clone size: -; J gene: TRBJ2-7; V gene: TRBV7-9; D gene: -; CDR3 protein: CASSSSSYEQYF; CDR3 DNA: TGTGCCAGCAGCTCCAGCTCCTACGAGCAGTACTTC
CDR3 length: 15; clone size: -; J gene: TRBJ2-1; V gene: TRBV14; D gene: -; CDR3 protein: CASSRRQGIYNEQFF; CDR3 DNA: TGTGCCAGCAGTCGCCGGCAGGGGATTTACAATGAGCAGTTCTTC
CDR3 length: 13; clone size: -; J gene: TRBJ2-5; V gene: TRBV28; D gene: TRBD2; CDR3 protein: CASSQISGRDQYF; CDR3 DNA: TGTGCCAGCAGTCAGATTAGCGGGAGGGACCAGTACTTC
CDR3 length: 13; clone size: -; J gene: TRBJ1-2; V gene: TRBV11-2; D gene: -; CDR3 protein: CASSLDRGRGYTF; CDR3 DNA: TGTGCCAGCAGCTTAGATCGAGGTCGCGGCTACACCTTC
CDR3 length: 17; clone size: -; J gene: TRBJ2-2; V gene: TRBV27; D gene: TRBD2; CDR3 protein: CASSPPPVAGETGELFF; CDR3 DNA: TGTGCCAGCAGTCCACCGCCCGTAGCGGGAGAAACCGGGGAGCTGTTTTTT
CDR3 length: 17; clone size: -; J gene: TRBJ2-7; V gene: TRBV14; D gene: -; CDR3 protein: CASSRSGASRDWDEQYF; CDR3 DNA: TGTGCCAGCAGCCGCTCAGGGGCTAGTCGGGATTGGGACGAGCAGTACTTC
CDR3 length: 14; clone size: -; J gene: TRBJ2-5; V gene: TRBV5-1; D gene: -; CDR3 protein: CASSLATNRETQYF; CDR3 DNA: TGCGCCAGCAGCTTGGCGACAAATCGGGAGACCCAGTACTTC
CDR3 length: 17; clone size: -; J gene: TRBJ2-2; V gene: TRBV4-2; D gene: TRBD2; CDR3 protein: CASSQGTSGRYTGELFF; CDR3 DNA: TGTGCCAGCAGCCAAGGAACTAGCGGGAGGTACACCGGGGAGCTGTTTTTT
CDR3 length: 14; clone size: -; J gene: TRBJ1-1; V gene: TRBV10-3; D gene: TRBD1; CDR3 protein: CATFNDRGQGEAFF; CDR3 DNA: TGTGCCACCTTTAACGACAGGGGGCAGGGTGAAGCTTTCTTT
CDR3 length: 12; clone size: -; J gene: TRBJ1-5; V gene: TRBV29-1; D gene: TRBD1; CDR3 protein: CSAGQGGEPQHF; CDR3 DNA: TGCAGCGCCGGACAGGGGGGGGAACCCCAGCATTTT
CDR3 length: 14; clone size: -; J gene: TRBJ2-7; V gene: TRBV6-1; D gene: TRBD2; CDR3 protein: CASTLAGSSYEQYF; CDR3 DNA: TGTGCCAGCACCTTAGCGGGGAGCTCCTACGAGCAGTACTTC
CDR3 length: 18; clone size: -; J gene: TRBJ2-6; V gene: TRBV9; D gene: -; CDR3 protein: CASSVERGSRSGANVLTF; CDR3 DNA: TGTGCCAGCAGCGTAGAACGAGGCTCAAGATCTGGGGCCAACGTCCTGACTTTC
CDR3 length: 16; clone size: few; J gene: TRBJ2-7; V gene: TRBV15; D gene: -; CDR3 protein: CATSQREGGYSYEQYF; CDR3 DNA: TGTGCCACCAGCCAGAGGGAGGGGGGCTATTCCTACGAGCAGTACTTC
CDR3 length: 14; clone size: many; J gene: TRBJ1-6; V gene: TRBV7-9; D gene: -; CDR3 protein: CASSPGGLNSPLHF; CDR3 DNA: TGTGCCAGCAGTCCGGGGGGCCTAAATTCACCCCTCCACTTT
CDR3 length: 13; clone size: -; J gene: TRBJ1-2; V gene: TRBV5-6; D gene: -; CDR3 protein: CASSTDSNYGYTF; CDR3 DNA: TGTGCCAGCAGCACCGACAGCAACTATGGCTACACCTTC
CDR3 length: 17; clone size: -; J gene: TRBJ2-1; V gene: TRBV10-1; D gene: -; CDR3 protein: CASSESNYGGGTNEQFF; CDR3 DNA: TGCGCCAGCAGTGAGTCGAATTACGGGGGAGGTACGAATGAGCAGTTCTTC
CDR3 length: 13; clone size: few; J gene: TRBJ2-7; V gene: TRBV5-4; D gene: -; CDR3 protein: CASSRQSSYEQYF; CDR3 DNA: TGTGCCAGCAGCCGACAGAGCTCCTACGAGCAGTACTTC
CDR3 length: 16; clone size: -; J gene: TRBJ2-2; V gene: TRBV27; D gene: TRBD1; CDR3 protein: CASSFWGQGTAGELFF; CDR3 DNA: TGTGCCAGCAGTTTTTGGGGACAGGGTACGGCCGGGGAGCTGTTTTTT